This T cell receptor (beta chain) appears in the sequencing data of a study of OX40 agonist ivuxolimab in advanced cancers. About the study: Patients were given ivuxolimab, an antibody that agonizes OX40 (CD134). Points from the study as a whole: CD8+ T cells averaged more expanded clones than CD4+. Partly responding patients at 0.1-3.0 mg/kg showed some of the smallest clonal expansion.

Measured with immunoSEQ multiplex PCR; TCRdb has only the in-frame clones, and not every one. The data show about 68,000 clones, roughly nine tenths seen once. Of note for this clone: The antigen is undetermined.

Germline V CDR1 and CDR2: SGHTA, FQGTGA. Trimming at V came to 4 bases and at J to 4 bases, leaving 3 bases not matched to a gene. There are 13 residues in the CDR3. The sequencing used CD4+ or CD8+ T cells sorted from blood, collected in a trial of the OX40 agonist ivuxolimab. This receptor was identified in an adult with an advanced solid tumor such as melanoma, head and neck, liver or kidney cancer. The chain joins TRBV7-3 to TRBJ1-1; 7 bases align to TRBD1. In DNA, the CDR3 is TGTGCCAGCAGCTCGAGACAGGGCACTGAAGCTTTCTTT. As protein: CASSSRQGTEAFF.